This T cell receptor (beta chain) was retrieved from a study of T cells expressing NK-cell markers. Study-level information: Serological testing identified most of the eight sequenced donors as HCMV-seropositive and one as seronegative.

TCRdb re-called the 5' RACE reads and catalogs CDR3 proteins one per entry, DNA excluded. The repertoire table contains approximately 440,000 distinct CDR3 sequences. General observations from the study: These same clonotypes (in a few donors) also led the CD3+CD56-NKG2C+ fraction. Six or seven donors had dominant NKG2C+ clonotypes that comprised about 1.0-7.0% of their CD8+ T cells.

Of note for this clonotype: What it binds is not known.

Germline loops: CDR1 ENHRY, CDR2 SYGVKD. The CDR3 is made up of 13 amino acids. The sequenced material came from blood T cells: a sorted CD56 or NKG2C T cell subset, CD4+ or CD8+ T cells, or bulk PBMC T cells (not recorded which). The chain combines TRBV10-3 with TRBJ1-1. This TCR came from a woman aged 45 to 65 in good health. This CDR3 reads CAISESDKDEAFF.